This T cell receptor (beta chain) was sequenced in a study of cytomegalovirus exposure and HLA in healthy donors. V was clipped by 5 bases and J by 5 bases, with 15 bases between them. Germline V gives CDR1 LNHNV, CDR2 YYDKDF (reference sequence). This CDR3 comprises 14 residues. The study's findings and limits: In vitro assays verified that a few CMV-associated chains recognized CMV antigens specifically. That first-cohort TCR clusters tended to co-occur in the 120 or so validation repertoires was found in a later analysis. Cytomegalovirus association was assigned to about 180 TCR beta chains. Whilst most TCR sequences proved rare, a subset of public TCRs occurred across many donors.

A note on this clone: The antigen is unknown.

Here immunoSEQ multiplex PCR was the method, and the copy in TCRdb shows in-frame clones only, minus some. The table records over 110,000 clones, approximately 86% of them present only once. The genes are TRBV15 and TRBJ2-5, with a possible D match to TRBD1 (6 bases). Sequencing input: PBMCs. This receptor was taken from a man younger than 35 in good health and CMV-seropositive. In DNA form, the CDR3 reads TGTGCCACCAGCGAATGGGGGCTAACGGAGACCCAGTACTTC. This sequence encodes CATSEWGLTETQYF. Using reference TRBV15 and TRBJ2-5 for the parts outside the CDR3, the full variable domain is DAMVIQNPRYQVTQFGKPVTLSCSQTLNHNVMYWYQQKSSQAPKLLFHYYDKDFNNEADTPDNFQSRRPNTSFCFLDIRSPGLGDTAMYLCATSEWGLTETQYFGPGTRLLVL.